This T cell receptor (beta chain) originates from a study of long-term antiretroviral therapy in people with HIV (dated by TCRdb to the early 2020s). Study-level background: Collection of the earliest samples took place about a decade ahead of the 2015 WHO recommendation for immediate ART, at a time when ART was typically delayed until CD4 counts fell. Of the roughly 30 participants with HIV, eleven were female. No cross-contamination during QIAcube processing was shown when test extractions of a monoclonal T-cell line were performed alongside about 30 polyclonal samples. A total of some 200 cryopreserved PBMC samples came from 25 to 30 adults with confirmed HIV infection and were collected serially over a mean of roughly six years (range 1-12). Whether ART initiation and durable HIV suppression were associated with changes in peripheral blood TRB repertoire composition and diversity was tested in a retrospective serial study. Overall results and qualifications from the work: Because pre-ART samples had limited cell numbers, unsorted PBMC were profiled rather than sorted CD4+ and CD8+ T cells. CDR3 length ranges in HIV repertoires were narrower than in controls, and network structure suggested an antigen-experienced repertoire with only a slight naive shift after ART. A significant increase in TRB diversity was found to be associated with ART initiation, although TRB diversity was observed to remain significantly below that of transplant donor controls even after long-term ART. No data were available on ART adherence, viral resistance or therapy changes, limiting inferences about post-ART repertoire changes. The samples span the years 2004 to 2017, and the ART regimens used may be less effective than current regimens. The repertoire was dominated across all time points by expanded TRB clones identified before ART initiation, although this dominance was seen to fluctuate and to decrease in many PLHIV after ART. Owing to limited PBMC availability, only the TCR beta chain was sequenced, without alpha chain pairing.

The immunoSEQ hsTCRB v3.0 assay was used at survey level resolution to sequence the TRB variable region. The target sequencing depth for TRB was about 40,000-50,000 T-cell genomes per sample. Pooled TRB libraries were sequenced on an Illumina MiSeq with a v3 150-cycle kit. The authors processed their data as follows. Repertoire analysis was run in R within a reproducible Nextflow workflow that covered QC, data transformation and analysis. LymphoSeq2, an R package for exploring AIRR-Seq data, was used to implement custom analyses. Several samples that produced fewer than 5000 total TRB sequences were removed, so approximately 170 HIV repertoires were analyzed. Among the approximately 200 retained HIV repertoires, some 59 were collected before ART initiation and 120 to 140 after ART initiation. Repertoires were downsampled to 5000 TRB nucleotide sequences, with summary statistics averaged over 100 downsampling iterations. Only TRB sequences with CDR3 regions of at least seven amino acids were retained for analysis. Diversity was measured with a Shannon entropy-derived clonality score and the Gini coefficient. Repertoire networks linked the top 5000 CDR3 amino acid sequences whenever two sequences differed by an edit distance of one. For TRB CDR3 amino acid sequences, GLIPH2 was used to predict antigen specificity groups and MHC restriction. To flag known CMV, EBV, HIV or tissue antigen associations, CDR3 amino acid sequences were matched against VDJdb and McPAS-TCR. Pre-ART, post-ART and control groups were compared with Wilcoxon signed-rank tests and Holm-Bonferroni correction. Entries here come from immuneACCESS through TCRdb and include only in-frame sequences with V and J called. Some clones fail to appear in such tables; in the studies checked, an unresolved V gene covers under half of the shortfall, and the cause of the remainder is unknown. Clonal size and the V and J genes are those of that table, whereas D and trimming came from the DNA. Across this sample there are about 24,000 clones, with roughly 86% seen only once. Approximately 6.1% of the sample lies in the top ten.

This clone was counted between two and nine times. The clone's antigen remains unknown. There are no base qualities to consult, and no much larger clone falls within one base. Taken from the germline V gene, the CDR1 and CDR2 loops are SNHLY and FYNNEI. Here V drops 6 bases and J drops 4 bases, and the junction holds 9 bases not matched to any gene. Its CDR3 holds 15 amino acids, cysteine through phenylalanine. CDR3 DNA is the only sequence kept; it has 45 bases, read in frame from the first base. To be included, a participant needed at least one PBMC sample from before ART initiation plus at least two post-ART samples. Treatment was received in the United States of America by all participants with HIV. Before DNA extraction, cryopreserved samples containing about 0.9-11 million PBMC were thawed and washed. At the time of the earliest PBMC sample for each participant with HIV, ages ranged from roughly 20 to 60 years. PBMC samples were contributed by each participant from 1-4 timepoints before ART initiation and 2-8 timepoints after ART initiation, with a median of 7 samples. Serial HIV viral load, CD4+ T-cell count, ART history and demographic data were obtained for every participant. Genomic DNA was extracted from unsorted PBMC with a Qiagen kit on a QIAcube, with processing performed in batches of 12 samples.

This chain joins TRBV2 to TRBJ2-7, with 10 middle bases fitting TRBD1. The input for sequencing was unsorted PBMCs, taken 4.4 years after starting antiretroviral therapy. This clonotype was sampled from a man aged 25 to 40 with HIV. DNA sequence: TGTGCCAGCAGCCCAACGACAGGGGGCCGGTACGAGCAGTACTTC. It translates as CASSPTTGGRYEQYF.